This T cell receptor beta chain was captured by sequencing in a study of cytomegalovirus exposure and HLA in healthy donors. Use of 60 Vbeta and 13 Jbeta primers characterized the PCR. Some clones are missing from TCRdb's copy, which holds only in-frame ones; the method was immunoSEQ multiplex PCR. The sample has about 100,000 clones, 79% seen once; the top ten hold under 5%. This TCR was recovered from a female donor in good health and CMV-seropositive. Sequences were obtained from PBMCs.

The CDR3 sequence is CASSIGQTHRGTEAFF. The CDR3 coding sequence is TGTGCCAGCAGTATTGGACAGACACACCGAGGCACTGAAGCTTTCTTT. The chain couples TRBV6-6 to TRBJ1-1, with D tentatively TRBD1 (6 bases). CDR1 is MNHNY, CDR2 SVGAGI, per germline (reference sequence). The CDR3 extends over 16 amino acids. V lost 5 bases, J lost 4 bases, and 20 bases lay in between.